One and the same sample provided the 16 T cell receptor beta chains below, sequenced in a study of CD8 T cells in ankylosing spondylitis. Study-wide points: Characteristic of ankylosing spondylitis blood, it appeared, was a TCR beta motif comprising roughly eight highly homologous variants.

Using its own MiXCR run on the 5' RACE reads, TCRdb lists one record per CDR3 protein. There are about 460,000 distinct CDR3 sequences in the sample; about 5.4% occur only once, and approximately 4% lies in the top ten. These receptors' targets are unknown. Material: blood, either unsorted or a sorted T cell fraction (not recorded which). The receptors shown here come from a male donor with ankylosing spondylitis.

This clonotype was detected ten times or more. The chain has TRBV7-9 and TRBJ2-1, with 7 nucleotides matching TRBD1. This CDR3 is built from 14 residues. Trimming took 4 bases from V and 8 from J; bases not matched to a gene: 8. The germline CDR1 and CDR2 sequences are SEHNR and FQNEAQ (reference sequence). CDR3 residues: CASSWTGLSHEQFF. DNA for the CDR3: TGTGCCAGCAGCTGGACAGGACTGAGCCATGAGCAGTTCTTC.

There are many counts of this clonotype. The CDR3 DNA is TGCAGTGCTCGGGTCACTGAAGCTTTCTTT. Translation: CSARVTEAFF. V is TRBV20-1 and J is TRBJ1-1; D not resolved. Germline V gene lookup returns CDR1 DFQATT and CDR2 SNEGSKA (reference sequence). The CDR3 is made up of 10 amino acids. V lost 5 bases and J lost 4, with 5 bases in between.

Ten or more counts support this clonotype. V is TRBV12-3 or TRBV12-4 and J is TRBJ2-1, with 7 positions matching TRBD1. The CDR3 consists of 15 residues. V shed 6 bases, J shed 6 bases, and the junction held 11 bases outside the gene matches. This chain's CDR3 is CASSRRQGAGNEQFF. For the CDR3, the DNA is TGTGCCAGCAGCCGTCGACAGGGTGCAGGCAATGAGCAGTTCTTC.

The sample holds many counts of this clonotype. J is TRBJ2-7 and V is TRBV5-1; 14 bases are shared with TRBD2. In germline, CDR1 is SGHRS, CDR2 YFSETQ. V lost 4 bases, J lost 8 bases, and 8 bases stayed unmatched. This CDR3 contains 15 residues. CDR3 sequence reads: CASSAGTSGGTKQYF. The CDR3 nucleotides are TGCGCCAGCAGCGCCGGGACTAGCGGGGGTACGAAGCAGTACTTC.

In this sample, this clonotype turned up many times. The chain is built from TRBV29-1 and TRBJ2-7; no clear D gene. Germline CDR1 and CDR2: SQVTM and ANQGSEA. The CDR3 contains 12 residues. V was shortened by 6 bases and J by 5 bases, with 14 bases between the two germline ends. The CDR3 DNA sequence: TGCAGCGTGGACCACCTTAACAACGAGCAGTACTTC. Protein product: CSVDHLNNEQYF.

Many counts were recorded for this clonotype. The J gene is TRBJ1-2, the V gene TRBV10-3; 8 bases line up with TRBD1. The CDR3 length is 13 residues. The V gene's germline CDR1 is ENHRY and CDR2 SYGVKD. V was pared by 7 bases and J by 7 bases, with 8 bases of the junction left unmatched. As DNA, the CDR3 is TGTGCCATCAAAGGACAGGGCGGGGGTGGCTACACCTTC. Amino acids: CAIKGQGGGGYTF.

This clonotype was seen at least ten times. This rearrangement joins TRBV20-1 to TRBJ2-7; 9 bases map to TRBD1. V gave up 2 bases and J gave up 2 bases; unmatched junction bases: 7. CDR1 and CDR2 (germline): DFQATT, SNEGSKA (reference sequence). The CDR3 is made up of 15 amino acids. The CDR3 here is CSARPLTGGPYEQYF. The CDR3 region has the DNA TGCAGTGCTAGACCACTAACAGGGGGCCCCTACGAGCAGTACTTC.

CDR3 sequence (DNA): TGTGCCAGCATATACCGGACAGGAGGAGTCGCCGGGGAGCTGTTTTTT. Amino acid sequence: CASIYRTGGVAGELFF. The chain is built from TRBV7-9 and TRBJ2-2; 7 positions agree with TRBD1. Germline CDR1 reads SEHNR; CDR2 reads FQNEAQ (reference sequence). CDR3 length: 16 residues. Germline trimming cut 7 bases from V and 6 bases from J; bases unmatched to any gene: 14.

At least ten counts were recorded for this clonotype. The genes are TRBV5-1 and TRBJ1-1; 9 positions agree with TRBD1. Germline lookup yields CDR1 SGHRS and CDR2 YFSETQ. The CDR3 sequence is 14 residues long. V lost 3 bases and J lost 4; bases outside the gene matches: 4. The CDR3 protein is CASSYGQGSTEAFF. CDR3 coding DNA: TGCGCCAGCAGCTACGGACAGGGGAGCACTGAAGCTTTCTTT.

This clonotype was found many times. V usage is TRBV10-3 and J usage is TRBJ2-3, with a tentative D call TRBD1 (6 bases). The germline V and J ends were trimmed by 6 bases and 0 bases, with 13 bases remaining between them. The CDR3 sequence is 15 residues long. The germline gives CDR1 ENHRY, CDR2 SYGVKD. The CDR3 protein is CAIRGTQTSTDTQYF. The CDR3 nucleotides read TGTGCCATCAGGGGGACACAGACTAGCACAGATACGCAGTATTTT.

This clonotype was observed many times. V and J are TRBV5-1 and TRBJ2-5, with 7 nucleotides matching TRBD2. Germline V gene lookup returns CDR1 SGHRS and CDR2 YFSETQ. The CDR3 totals 16 residues. J lost 3 bases, V lost 2 bases, and 10 bases had no gene match. The CDR3 protein is CASSFRGWGGEETQYF. DNA of the CDR3: TGCGCCAGCAGCTTCCGGGGATGGGGAGGGGAAGAGACCCAGTACTTC. The full variable domain, its missing parts supplied by reference TRBV5-1 and TRBJ2-5, is KAGVTQTPRYLIKTRGQQVTLSCSPISGHRSVSWYQQTPGQGLQFLFEYFSETQRNKGNFPGRFSGRQFSNSRSEMNVSTLELGDSALYLCASSFRGWGGEETQYFGPGTRLLVL.

This clonotype was counted at least ten times. The chain combines TRBV7-9 with TRBJ2-2, with a tentative D call TRBD1 (6 bases). CDR1 is SEHNR, CDR2 FQNEAQ, per germline (reference sequence). The germline V and J ends were trimmed by 4 bases and 7 bases, with 16 bases remaining between them. The CDR3 totals 15 residues. The CDR3 DNA sequence: TGTGCCAGCAGCTCCAGACAGGCCGGGGTCGGGGAGCTGTTTTTT. Its protein is CASSSRQAGVGELFF.

In its sample, this clonotype was seen a few times. The chain uses TRBV20-1 and TRBJ1-1; D may be TRBD1 (5 bases). This CDR3 is built from 14 residues. Germline loops: CDR1 DFQATT, CDR2 SNEGSKA (reference sequence). The V end was cut by 3 bases, the J end by 1 base, with 12 bases between. In DNA, the CDR3 is TGCAGTGCTAGGGCCGGGACGACGAACACTGAAGCTTTCTTT. This sequence encodes CSARAGTTNTEAFF.

This clonotype was detected a few times. This chain links TRBV27 with TRBJ2-1; 9 bases align to TRBD2. Germline loops: CDR1 MNHEY, CDR2 SMNVEV (reference sequence). The CDR3 is made up of 17 amino acids. V trimming: 0 bases; J trimming: 9 bases; junction bases outside the gene matches: 12. The DNA for the CDR3 is TGTGCCAGCAGTTTATCGAGGAGCGGAGCGGGGGGTGGTGAGCAGTTCTTC. Translated: CASSLSRSGAGGGEQFF.

This clonotype has a handful of counts. A much more abundant neighbour one base away suggests this may be a read error. The chain recombines TRBV10-3 with TRBJ1-1, with D hard to call. CDR1 is ENHRY and CDR2 is SYGVKD in the germline V gene. V was shortened by 4 bases and J by 2 bases, with 5 bases between the two germline ends. The CDR3 totals 12 residues. The CDR3 sequence is CAISGRNTEAFF. In DNA, the CDR3 is TGTGCCATCAGTGGCCGTAACACTGAAGCTTTCTTT.

This clonotype was detected many times. The V and J genes are TRBV5-1 and TRBJ2-5; TRBD2 is a possible D gene (6 bases). CDR1 and CDR2 (germline): SGHRS, YFSETQ. Trimming cost V 2 bases and J 5 bases, with 16 bases left between them. The CDR3 runs 15 residues. CDR3 nucleotides: TGCGCCAGCAGCTTCGGGGGAAAGGGTTACGAGACCCAGTACTTC. Its translation is CASSFGGKGYETQYF.